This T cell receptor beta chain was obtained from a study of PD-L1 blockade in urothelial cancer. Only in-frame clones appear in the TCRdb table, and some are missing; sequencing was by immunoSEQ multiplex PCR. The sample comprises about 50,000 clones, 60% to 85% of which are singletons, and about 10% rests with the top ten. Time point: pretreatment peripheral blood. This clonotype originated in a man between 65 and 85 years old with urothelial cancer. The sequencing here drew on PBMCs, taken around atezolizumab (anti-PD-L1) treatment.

The DNA of the CDR3 is TGTGCCAGCAGCACCGAGACTAGCGCCGATGAGCAGTTCTTC. This encodes CASSTETSADEQFF. The chain has TRBV7-3 and TRBJ2-1, with 8 bases matching TRBD2. CDR1 is SGHTA, CDR2 FQGTGA, per germline. The CDR3 is 14 residues long. The ends lost 5 bases at V and 8 bases at J; junction bases unmatched: 8. Complete variable domain (other parts from reference TRBV7-3 and TRBJ2-1): GAGVSQTPSNKVTEKGKYVELRCDPISGHTALYWYRQSLGQGPEFLIYFQGTGAADDSGLPNDRFFAVRPEGSVSTLKIQRTERGDSAVYLCASSTETSADEQFFGPGTRLTVL.